The rows below give T cell receptor beta chains drawn from one sample of a study of a mutant IDH1 vaccine in newly diagnosed glioma. These receptors have no identified antigens. This table comes from immunoSEQ multiplex PCR, and its TCRdb copy is limited to in-frame clones, with some not included. The sample has some 28,000 clones, roughly 80% seen once. Source: PBMCs, taken from a glioma patient whose treatment included an IDH1 peptide vaccine. The source is a woman in her twenties or thirties with glioma. Each CDR3 is given with its conserved first and last residue. D genes are given only for firm matches. Only some rows state a clone size, as once, few, many or a class for expanded clones.

D gene: NA
V gene: TRBV5-1
J gene: TRBJ1-2
clone size: NA
CDR3 protein: CASSLSRENYGYTF
CDR3 DNA: TGCGCCAGCAGCTTGAGTAGAGAGAACTATGGCTACACCTTC

D gene: NA
V gene: TRBV10-2
J gene: TRBJ1-2
clone size: NA
CDR3 protein: CASSEIGSRYGYTF
CDR3 DNA: TGCGCCAGCAGTGAGATCGGCAGCCGCTATGGCTACACCTTC

D gene: NA
V gene: TRBV5-6
J gene: TRBJ2-7
clone size: NA
CDR3 protein: CASSFYDRFYEQYF
CDR3 DNA: TGTGCCAGCAGCTTTTACGATCGGTTCTACGAGCAGTACTTC

D gene: NA
V gene: TRBV5-5
J gene: TRBJ2-7
clone size: NA
CDR3 protein: CASSLVGTLDEQYF
CDR3 DNA: TGTGCCAGCAGCTTGGTGGGGACTCTAGACGAGCAGTACTTC

D gene: TRBD1
V gene: TRBV6-1
J gene: TRBJ2-7
clone size: once
CDR3 protein: CASSTRTGSYEQYF
CDR3 DNA: TGTGCCAGCAGTACCCGGACAGGGAGCTACGAGCAGTACTTC

D gene: NA
V gene: TRBV7-7
J gene: TRBJ2-3
clone size: NA
CDR3 protein: CASSLGRGATDTQYF
CDR3 DNA: TGTGCCAGCAGCTTAGGGAGGGGGGCGACGGATACGCAGTATTTT

D gene: NA
V gene: TRBV5-1
J gene: TRBJ1-5
clone size: NA
CDR3 protein: CASSLEAGNQPQHF
CDR3 DNA: TGCGCCAGCAGCTTGGAAGCAGGGAATCAGCCCCAGCATTTT

D gene: NA
V gene: TRBV6-5
J gene: TRBJ1-6
clone size: NA
CDR3 protein: CASRTAGSYNSPLHF
CDR3 DNA: TGTGCCAGCCGGACAGCCGGCTCCTATAATTCACCCCTCCACTTT

D gene: NA
V gene: TRBV2
J gene: TRBJ1-2
clone size: once
CDR3 protein: CASSEGQANYGYTF
CDR3 DNA: TGTGCCAGCAGTGAGGGTCAGGCTAACTATGGCTACACCTTC

D gene: TRBD1
V gene: TRBV4-1
J gene: TRBJ1-6
clone size: NA
CDR3 protein: CASSLQGEQGWNSPLHF
CDR3 DNA: TGCGCCAGCAGCCTCCAAGGGGAACAGGGGTGGAATTCACCCCTCCACTTT

D gene: NA
V gene: TRBV7-9
J gene: TRBJ2-3
clone size: NA
CDR3 protein: CASSPLSDTQYF
CDR3 DNA: TGTGCCAGCAGCCCTCTGTCAGATACGCAGTATTTT

D gene: NA
V gene: TRBV6-1
J gene: TRBJ2-7
clone size: few
CDR3 protein: CASSEFGTPYEQYF
CDR3 DNA: TGTGCCAGCAGTGAATTCGGGACCCCCTACGAGCAGTACTTC

D gene: NA
V gene: TRBV4-1
J gene: TRBJ1-5
clone size: NA
CDR3 protein: CASSASGGSNQPQHF
CDR3 DNA: TGCGCCAGCAGCGCCTCGGGGGGTAGCAATCAGCCCCAGCATTTT

D gene: TRBD1
V gene: TRBV29-1
J gene: TRBJ2-1
clone size: medium-sized
CDR3 protein: CSGRQGGTGEQFF
CDR3 DNA: TGCAGCGGACGACAGGGGGGCACAGGTGAGCAGTTCTTC

D gene: TRBD1
V gene: TRBV15
J gene: TRBJ2-2
clone size: NA
CDR3 protein: CATRGQIVGTGELFF
CDR3 DNA: TGTGCCACCAGGGGACAGATCGTGGGGACCGGGGAGCTGTTTTTT

D gene: TRBD2
V gene: TRBV29-1
J gene: TRBJ2-2
clone size: NA
CDR3 protein: CSVVGLAGANTGELFF
CDR3 DNA: TGCAGCGTTGTAGGGTTAGCGGGGGCTAACACCGGGGAGCTGTTTTTT

D gene: NA
V gene: TRBV5-1
J gene: TRBJ1-2
clone size: NA
CDR3 protein: CASRAASYGYTF
CDR3 DNA: TGCGCCAGCAGGGCGGCTTCCTATGGCTACACCTTC

D gene: NA
V gene: TRBV5-1
J gene: TRBJ2-3
clone size: NA
CDR3 protein: CASSGRSGAADTQYF
CDR3 DNA: TGCGCCAGCAGCGGACGTAGCGGAGCGGCAGATACGCAGTATTTT

D gene: TRBD1
V gene: TRBV5-3
J gene: TRBJ2-7
clone size: NA
CDR3 protein: CATGTGAYEQYF
CDR3 DNA: TGTGCCACCGGGACAGGGGCCTACGAGCAGTACTTC

D gene: NA
V gene: TRBV10-2
J gene: TRBJ1-1
clone size: few
CDR3 protein: CASRENTEAFF
CDR3 DNA: TGCGCCAGCAGGGAGAACACTGAAGCTTTCTTT

D gene: NA
V gene: TRBV29-1
J gene: TRBJ2-2
clone size: NA
CDR3 protein: CSVGSDTGELFF
CDR3 DNA: TGCAGCGTGGGATCCGACACCGGGGAGCTGTTTTTT

D gene: NA
V gene: TRBV19
J gene: TRBJ2-7
clone size: few
CDR3 protein: CASSFGYEQYF
CDR3 DNA: TGTGCCAGTAGTTTCGGCTACGAGCAGTACTTC

D gene: NA
V gene: TRBV5-5
J gene: TRBJ1-5
clone size: NA
CDR3 protein: CASSLLGPNQPQHF
CDR3 DNA: TGTGCCAGCAGCTTGTTAGGACCCAATCAGCCCCAGCATTTT

D gene: TRBD1
V gene: TRBV7-8
J gene: TRBJ1-1
clone size: NA
CDR3 protein: CASSPGTGSMSAFF
CDR3 DNA: TGTGCCAGCAGCCCGGGGACAGGGTCGATGAGTGCTTTCTTT

D gene: TRBD2
V gene: TRBV2
J gene: TRBJ2-7
clone size: NA
CDR3 protein: CASNGLAREQYF
CDR3 DNA: TGTGCCAGCAACGGACTAGCTCGGGAGCAGTACTTC

D gene: TRBD1
V gene: TRBV6-5
J gene: TRBJ2-2
clone size: NA
CDR3 protein: CASRNLGQGGGELFF
CDR3 DNA: TGTGCCAGCAGAAACCTCGGACAGGGTGGCGGGGAGCTGTTTTTT

D gene: NA
V gene: TRBV11-2
J gene: TRBJ1-1
clone size: NA
CDR3 protein: CASSYWGEPEAFF
CDR3 DNA: TGTGCCAGCAGCTACTGGGGGGAGCCTGAAGCTTTCTTT

D gene: NA
V gene: TRBV7-9
J gene: TRBJ2-1
clone size: NA
CDR3 protein: CASRTGLSPGGEQFF
CDR3 DNA: TGTGCCAGCAGAACCGGACTATCCCCCGGGGGTGAGCAGTTCTTC

D gene: NA
V gene: TRBV6-4
J gene: TRBJ1-5
clone size: few
CDR3 protein: CASIWAGPSPQHF
CDR3 DNA: TGTGCCAGCATCTGGGCAGGCCCATCGCCCCAGCATTTT

D gene: NA
V gene: TRBV30
J gene: TRBJ1-3
clone size: NA
CDR3 protein: CAWSVSGKGNTIYF
CDR3 DNA: TGTGCCTGGAGTGTATCGGGGAAGGGAAACACCATATATTTT

D gene: TRBD2
V gene: TRBV19
J gene: TRBJ2-3
clone size: NA
CDR3 protein: CASSTRLAGDTDTQYF
CDR3 DNA: TGTGCCAGTAGTACCAGACTAGCGGGGGACACAGATACGCAGTATTTT

D gene: NA
V gene: TRBV30
J gene: TRBJ1-5
clone size: NA
CDR3 protein: CAWSVRVEGQPQHF
CDR3 DNA: TGTGCCTGGAGTGTACGCGTGGAGGGCCAGCCCCAGCATTTT

D gene: NA
V gene: TRBV7-2
J gene: TRBJ2-7
clone size: NA
CDR3 protein: CASSLGFHQLRGREEQYF
CDR3 DNA: TGTGCCAGCAGCTTAGGTTTTCACCAATTGCGGGGCCGTGAGGAGCAGTACTTC

D gene: NA
V gene: TRBV19
J gene: TRBJ2-3
clone size: medium-sized
CDR3 protein: CASSISRAGTDTQYF
CDR3 DNA: TGTGCCAGTAGTATAAGCAGGGCTGGCACAGATACGCAGTATTTT

D gene: NA
V gene: TRBV29-1
J gene: TRBJ2-7
clone size: NA
CDR3 protein: CSVVAGSYEQYF
CDR3 DNA: TGCAGCGTTGTTGCGGGCTCCTACGAGCAGTACTTC